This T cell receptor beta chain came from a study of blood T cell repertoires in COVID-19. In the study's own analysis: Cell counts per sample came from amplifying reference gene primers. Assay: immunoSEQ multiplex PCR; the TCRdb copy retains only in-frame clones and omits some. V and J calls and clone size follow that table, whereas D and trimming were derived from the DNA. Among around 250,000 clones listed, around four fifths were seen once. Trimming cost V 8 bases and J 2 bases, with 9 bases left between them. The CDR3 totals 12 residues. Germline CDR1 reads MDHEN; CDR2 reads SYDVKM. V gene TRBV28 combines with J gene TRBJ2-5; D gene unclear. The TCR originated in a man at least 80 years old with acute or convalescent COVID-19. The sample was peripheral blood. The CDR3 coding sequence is TGTGCCAGCGGCGCAGGTCAAGAGACCCAGTACTTC. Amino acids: CASGAGQETQYF.